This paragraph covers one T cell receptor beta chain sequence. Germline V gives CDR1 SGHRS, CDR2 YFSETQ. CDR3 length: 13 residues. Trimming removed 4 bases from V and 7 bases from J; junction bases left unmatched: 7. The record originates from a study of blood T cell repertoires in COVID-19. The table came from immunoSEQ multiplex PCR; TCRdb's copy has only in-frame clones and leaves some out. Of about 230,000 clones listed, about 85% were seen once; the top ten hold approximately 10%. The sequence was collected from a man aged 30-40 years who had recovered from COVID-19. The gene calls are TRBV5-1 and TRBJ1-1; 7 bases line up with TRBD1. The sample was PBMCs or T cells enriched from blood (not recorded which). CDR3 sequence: CASSEERGLEAFF. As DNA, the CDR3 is TGCGCCAGCAGCGAGGAGAGGGGGCTTGAAGCTTTCTTT.